This T cell receptor (beta chain) is from a study of technical replicates of blood from four donors. CDR3 length equals 13 residues. Germline loops: CDR1 MDHEN, CDR2 SYDVKM. V lost 4 bases and J 6 bases, leaving 9 bases between the germline ends. Data came from immunoSEQ multiplex PCR; TCRdb stores just in-frame clones and leaves some out. Among some 90,000 clones listed, roughly 95% were seen once. This chain joins TRBV28 and TRBJ1-4, with D possibly matching TRBD1 (5 bases). Sequencing was performed on T cells isolated from PBMCs. This TCR derives from a human donor in good health. The CDR3, as DNA: TGTGCCAGCAGTTCAGGGTTTGATGAAAAACTGTTTTTT. Translated: CASSSGFDEKLFF.